Listed here are 19 T cell receptor beta chains from one sample, sequenced in a study of shared clonotypes between healthy human individuals. Cells designated naive CD8 were CD45RO-negative and were positively selected for CCR7, with terminally differentiated effector memory CD45RA+ cells excluded. TCRdb keeps only in-frame clones here, not all; method: immunoSEQ multiplex PCR. This table holds around 2,000,000 clones, over 85% found once. Specimen: naive CD8+ T cells sorted from blood. The receptors come from a man younger than 30 in good health.

The CDR3 coding sequence is TGCGCCAGCAGCCAAGATCTTCACACGTACGAGCAGTACTTC. Translating it yields CASSQDLHTYEQYF. This chain joins TRBV4-3 and TRBJ2-7, with D hard to call. Germline CDR1 reads LGHNA; CDR2 reads YSLEER. V dropped 0 bases and J dropped 4 bases, with 10 bases sitting between them. The CDR3 is made up of 14 amino acids.

This rearrangement joins TRBV9 to TRBJ1-2, with D uncertain. The V end lost 0 bases, the J end lost 0 bases, and 12 bases lay between the germline ends. The CDR3 is 16 amino acids. Germline V gene sequence: CDR1 SGDLS, CDR2 YYNGEE. CDR3 sequence: CASSVVAGVTNYGYTF. The CDR3 DNA sequence: TGTGCCAGCAGCGTAGTAGCAGGTGTTACTAACTATGGCTACACCTTC.

The chain carries TRBV19 and TRBJ2-7, with TRBD2 matching over 12 bases. With 7 bases clipped from V and 6 bases from J, the junction kept 10 bases outside the gene matches. Germline V gene sequence: CDR1 LNHDA, CDR2 SQIVND (reference sequence). The CDR3 contains 15 residues. The CDR3 DNA sequence: TGTGCCAGTACCGCAATGGCTAGCGGGGGGGCCGAGCAGTACTTC. Protein sequence: CASTAMASGGAEQYF.

The V gene is TRBV4-1, the J gene TRBJ1-4; D is perhaps TRBD1 (6 bases). In germline, CDR1 is MGHRA, CDR2 YSYEKL. The CDR3 spans 15 residues. The ends were cut back, 0 bases at V and 8 bases at J, with 13 bases in the middle. CDR3 nucleotides: TGCGCCAGCAGCCAAGAAGGGGGGGCTGACGAAAAACTGTTTTTT. The encoded protein is CASSQEGGADEKLFF.

The chain links TRBV11-2 to TRBJ2-3; 9 nucleotides line up with TRBD1. V dropped 4 bases and J dropped 4; count of bases not matched to a gene: 3. Germline V lookup: CDR1 SGHAT, CDR2 FQNNGV. The CDR3 extends over 14 amino acids. The CDR3 spells CASSWDRAADTQYF. DNA of the CDR3: TGTGCCAGCAGCTGGGACAGGGCAGCAGATACGCAGTATTTT.

The CDR3, as DNA: TGTGCCAGCAGTTCGATAGTAGCCAAAAACATTCAGTACTTC. Its protein is CASSSIVAKNIQYF. J is TRBJ2-4 and V is TRBV27; D is unclear. Germline-derived CDR1 and CDR2 are MNHEY and SMNVEV (reference sequence). Trimming cost V 4 bases and J 0 bases, with 7 bases left between them. The CDR3 extends over 14 amino acids.

The chain combines TRBV27 with TRBJ2-5; possibly TRBD2 for D (6 bases). The germline gives CDR1 MNHEY, CDR2 SMNVEV (reference sequence). Trimming pared 0 bases from V and 5 bases from J, leaving 10 bases between. The CDR3 has 14 amino acids. Here the CDR3 reads CASSLSTGDETQYF. CDR3 DNA sequence: TGTGCCAGCAGTTTATCGACGGGGGACGAGACCCAGTACTTC.

To note about this clone: Other DNA variants within this sample encode the same CDR3. The genes are TRBV9 and TRBJ2-7; D may correspond to TRBD1 or TRBD2 (5 bases each). The CDR3 runs to 14 residues. Trimming removed 0 bases at V and 2 bases at J, with 9 bases between. Per the germline V gene, CDR1 is SGDLS and CDR2 is YYNGEE. This chain's CDR3 is CASSVGGSTYEQYF. For the CDR3, the DNA is TGTGCCAGCAGCGTAGGGGGGTCGACCTACGAGCAGTACTTC.

The chain employs TRBV21-1 and TRBJ2-7. TRBV21-1 is designated a pseudogene. The CDR3 contains 16 residues. The CDR3 is CASSARTGPSSYEQYF. In DNA form, the CDR3 reads TGTGCCAGCAGCGCTCGGACGGGTCCGAGCTCCTACGAGCAGTACTTC.

V is TRBV28 and J is TRBJ1-6; D perhaps matches TRBD1 (5 bases). In germline, CDR1 is MDHEN, CDR2 SYDVKM. The V and J ends lost 3 bases and 2 bases respectively, with 17 bases between them. CDR3 length: 18 amino acids. CDR3: CASSFRSRGEAYNSPLHF. As DNA, the CDR3 is TGTGCCAGCAGTTTCAGGTCGCGGGGGGAAGCCTATAATTCACCCCTCCACTTT.

The chain carries TRBV4-3 and TRBJ1-2; D perhaps matches TRBD1 (6 bases). Trimming stripped 2 bases from V and 5 bases from J, with 9 bases between. The CDR3 totals 13 residues. The germline CDR1 and CDR2 sequences are LGHNA and YSLEER. For the CDR3, the DNA is TGCGCCAGCAGCCAACCCACAGGGTATGGCTACACCTTC. Protein product: CASSQPTGYGYTF.

The chain joins TRBV30 to TRBJ2-7, with D possibly matching TRBD1 (6 bases). From germline, CDR1 is GTSNPN and CDR2 SVGIG (reference sequence). The V end was cut by 3 bases, the J end by 2 bases, with 20 bases between. CDR3 size: 16 residues. CDR3 coding DNA: TGTGCCTGGAGCTATCACTCCGGGACAAACACCTACGAGCAGTACTTC. Translated: CAWSYHSGTNTYEQYF.

This clone is a singleton in its sample. The J gene is TRBJ2-1, the V gene TRBV2, with D tentatively TRBD1 (6 bases). Trimming removed 2 bases from V and 7 bases from J, with 15 bases in between. Germline V gene lookup returns CDR1 SNHLY and CDR2 FYNNEI. CDR3 length: 15 residues. The CDR3 here is CASSEPPGEENEQFF. The CDR3 DNA reads as TGTGCCAGCAGTGAACCGCCAGGGGAAGAGAATGAGCAGTTCTTC. Variable domain in full (rest from reference TRBV2 and TRBJ2-1): EPEVTQTPSHQVTQMGQEVILRCVPISNHLYFYWYRQILGQKVEFLVSFYNNEISEKSEIFDDQFSVERPDGSNFTLKIRSTKLEDSAMYFCASSEPPGEENEQFFGPGTRLTVL.

This sequence joins TRBV29-1 and TRBJ2-2, with 7 bases lining up with TRBD1. Germline V gene lookup returns CDR1 SQVTM and CDR2 ANQGSEA. The CDR3 totals 14 residues. The junction had 5 bases not matched to a gene; V was cut back by 6 bases and J by 1 base. CDR3: CSVAGGLNTGELFF. In DNA, the CDR3 is TGCAGCGTAGCAGGGGGATTGAACACCGGGGAGCTGTTTTTT.

The V call is TRBV5-1, the J call TRBJ2-5, with D perhaps matching TRBD1 (5 bases). V was shortened by 0 bases and J by 0 bases, with 18 bases between the two germline ends. Germline CDR1 is SGHRS and CDR2 is YFSETQ. This CDR3 has 18 residues. The CDR3 region is CASSLGPTQSGYQETQYF. For the CDR3, the DNA is TGCGCCAGCAGCTTGGGCCCTACGCAGTCAGGGTACCAAGAGACCCAGTACTTC.

CDR3 residues: CASSPWSLRNEQFF. The DNA for the CDR3 is TGTGCCAGCAGCCCGTGGTCCCTCAGGAATGAGCAGTTCTTC. The chain carries TRBV7-2 and TRBJ2-1; D unclear. The ends were cut back, 5 bases at V and 7 bases at J, with 15 bases in the middle. Per the germline V gene, CDR1 is SGHTA and CDR2 is FQGNSA. The CDR3 has 14 residues.

The gene calls are TRBV4-1 and TRBJ1-1; unclear D gene. V gave up 3 bases and J gave up 8 bases, with 13 bases separating them. The CDR3 spans 13 residues. From germline, CDR1 is MGHRA and CDR2 YSYEKL. The CDR3 reads CASSHAAREEAFF. In nucleotides, the CDR3 is TGCGCCAGCAGCCACGCGGCGAGGGAAGAAGCTTTCTTT.

The rearrangement joins TRBV9 to TRBJ2-1, with TRBD2 matching 9 bases. The CDR3 loop spans 16 amino acids. Germline CDR1 reads SGDLS; CDR2 reads YYNGEE. Trimming at V came to 3 bases and at J to 2 bases, leaving 6 bases not matched to a gene. CDR3 DNA: TGTGCCAGCAGCGGAATAGCGGGAGCGACCTACAATGAGCAGTTCTTC. Residues: CASSGIAGATYNEQFF. Supplemented by reference TRBV9 and TRBJ2-1, the full variable domain reads DSGVTQTPKHLITATGQRVTLRCSPRSGDLSVYWYQQSLDQGLQFLIQYYNGEERAKGNILERFSAQQFPDLHSELNLSSLELGDSALYFCASSGIAGATYNEQFFGPGTRLTVL.

Comments on this clone: The sample has other DNA sequences that encode this CDR3 too. J is TRBJ2-7 and V is TRBV6-1, with D tentatively TRBD1 (6 bases). The CDR3 spans 14 residues. V dropped 4 bases and J dropped 1 base, with 11 bases sitting between them. Per germline, CDR1 MNHNS and CDR2 SASEGT. CDR3 sequence reads: CASSARGPSYEQYF. CDR3 DNA sequence: TGTGCCAGCAGTGCCAGGGGCCCTTCCTACGAGCAGTACTTC.